The 10 T cell receptor beta chains below were found in one sample sequenced in a study of blood T cell repertoires in COVID-19. This table comes from immunoSEQ multiplex PCR, and its TCRdb copy is limited to in-frame clones, with some not included. The table includes around 200,000 clones, about 88% detected once. The specimen was peripheral blood. The receptor source for this set is a woman of 80 years or more in a cohort sampled during active or convalescent COVID-19.

The rearrangement joins TRBV5-1 to TRBJ2-2; 7 nucleotides match TRBD2. The CDR3 has 15 residues. Germline V gene lookup returns CDR1 SGHRS and CDR2 YFSETQ. J gave up 2 bases and V 5 bases, and 6 bases lay outside the gene matches. The CDR3 coding sequence is TGCGCCAGCAGATACAGCGGGATTAACACCGGGGAGCTGTTTTTT. Translation: CASRYSGINTGELFF.

This chain links TRBV9 with TRBJ2-2, with D possibly being TRBD2 (6 bases). The CDR3 covers 14 residues. V shed 4 bases and J shed 4 bases, with 11 bases lying between them. The germline CDR1 and CDR2 sequences are SGDLS and YYNGEE. This CDR3 reads CASSPVGSTGELFF. DNA of the CDR3: TGTGCCAGCAGCCCGGTCGGGAGCACCGGGGAGCTGTTTTTT.

The chain couples TRBV27 to TRBJ1-1; the D gene is possibly TRBD1 (6 bases). V dropped 5 bases and J dropped 4 bases, with 17 bases sitting between them. The CDR3 is 15 residues long. Germline loops: CDR1 MNHEY, CDR2 SMNVEV (reference sequence). CDR3 coding DNA: TGTGCCAGCAGTATCACAGGGTCCGCGGGCACTGAAGCTTTCTTT. It yields the protein CASSITGSAGTEAFF.

The chain is built from TRBV3-1 (or the pseudogene TRBV3-2) and TRBJ1-4; D ambiguous. CDR3 length: 15 amino acids. Per germline, CDR1 LGHDT and CDR2 YNNKEL (reference sequence). Trimming shortened V by 5 bases and J by 8 bases, and 18 bases separated the two germline ends. CDR3 loop: CASSSERDRGEKLFF. As DNA, the CDR3 is TGTGCCAGCAGCTCCGAACGGGATAGAGGCGAAAAACTGTTTTTT.

The chain links TRBV4-1 to TRBJ1-5; a possible D gene is TRBD1 (5 bases). Trimming took 4 bases from V and 5 from J, leaving 9 bases between them. The CDR3 has 13 residues. Germline CDR1 reads MGHRA; CDR2 reads YSYEKL. CDR3 coding DNA: TGCGCCAGCAGCCGGGGGAGGTATCAGCCCCAGCATTTT. Amino acid sequence: CASSRGRYQPQHF.

The chain uses TRBV19 and TRBJ1-2; 9 positions match TRBD1. The germline V gene encodes CDR1 LNHDA and CDR2 SQIVND (reference sequence). This CDR3 region has 16 residues. V trimming: 9 bases; J trimming: 7 bases; junction bases outside the gene matches: 18. The CDR3 spells CASYRDRVEKSSGYTF. The CDR3 nucleotides are TGTGCCAGCTACCGGGACAGGGTGGAGAAATCTAGTGGCTACACCTTC.

This chain links TRBV5-1 with TRBJ2-3; TRBD2 matches at 7 bases. The CDR3 extends over 18 amino acids. The germline V gene encodes CDR1 SGHRS and CDR2 YFSETQ. Trimming at V came to 7 bases and at J to 2 bases, leaving 19 bases not matched to a gene. The CDR3 nucleotides read TGCGCCAGCCCAACCCAGATACGACTAGCCCATTACACAGATACGCAGTATTTT. Protein: CASPTQIRLAHYTDTQYF.

The count of this clone is one. The CDR3 reads CASSQGTGNQPQHF. The CDR3 DNA sequence: TGTGCCAGCAGCCAAGGGACAGGGAATCAGCCCCAGCATTTT. V gene TRBV7-8 combines with J gene TRBJ1-5; 9 bases are a match to TRBD1. Per germline, CDR1 SGHVS and CDR2 FQNEAQ. Germline trimming cut 5 bases from V and 4 bases from J; bases unmatched to any gene: 3. This CDR3 spans 14 amino acids.

The gene calls are TRBV18 and TRBJ2-7, with a possible D match to TRBD2 (6 bases). This CDR3 region has 14 residues. V was trimmed by 5 bases and J by 1 base, leaving 12 bases between them. Germline-derived CDR1 and CDR2 are KGHSH and LQKENI. CDR3 sequence reads: CASSIGTLSYEQYV. The CDR3 DNA reads TGTGCCAGCTCAATTGGGACTTTATCCTACGAGCAGTACGTC.

This clone turned up a few times. The chain is built from TRBV10-3 and TRBJ2-1; TRBD2 agrees at 9 bases. The CDR3 runs 19 residues. V trimming: 0 bases; J trimming: 9 bases; junction bases outside the gene matches: 18. Germline V lookup: CDR1 ENHRY, CDR2 SYGVKD. The CDR3 coding sequence is TGTGCCATCAGTGAGTCGATCCAGTCGCGAGTAGCGGGAGTGTTTGAGCAGTTCTTC. Amino acid sequence: CAISESIQSRVAGVFEQFF.